These 17 T cell receptor beta chains originate from one sample sequenced in a study of radiotherapy plus CTLA-4 blockade in lung cancer. The data were produced by immunoSEQ multiplex PCR, yet TCRdb's version contains in-frame clones alone and is incomplete. The sample records approximately 99,000 clones, about 91% being singletons. The starting material was peripheral blood, obtained from a patient treated with radiotherapy plus ipilimumab. The receptors derive from a human donor with non-small cell lung cancer that progressed on radiotherapy plus ipilimumab.

The CDR3 is CAWSIERKHEQYF. The CDR3 coding sequence is TGTGCCTGGTCTATTGAGAGGAAGCACGAGCAGTACTTC. This chain links TRBV30 with TRBJ2-7; no firm D call. Germline lookup yields CDR1 GTSNPN and CDR2 SVGIG (reference sequence). The CDR3 loop spans 13 amino acids. Between the trimmed V and J ends, which lost 5 bases and 5 bases, there was a span of 16 bases.

The V gene is TRBV29-1, the J gene TRBJ1-4; TRBD1 aligns across 7 bases. The J segment lost 3 bases and the V segment lost 7 bases, leaving 8 bases of the junction unmatched. CDR3 length: 14 residues. From germline, CDR1 is SQVTM and CDR2 ANQGSEA. CDR3 region: CSAMEGAANEKLFF. In nucleotides, the CDR3 is TGCAGCGCGATGGAGGGGGCGGCTAATGAAAAACTGTTTTTT.

The rearrangement links TRBV4-1 to TRBJ1-1; D possibly corresponds to TRBD1 (5 bases). Germline CDR1 MGHRA, CDR2 YSYEKL. V was shortened by 5 bases and J by 11 bases, with 21 bases between the two germline ends. The CDR3 spans 14 residues. CDR3 amino acids: CASSSQKGSRGAFF. The CDR3 region has the DNA TGCGCCAGCAGCTCTCAAAAAGGATCCCGGGGGGCTTTCTTT.

The V call is TRBV5-1, the J call TRBJ2-3; 7 bases fit TRBD1. The CDR3 runs to 16 residues. V lost 4 bases, J lost 0 bases, and 8 bases stayed unmatched. Per the germline V gene, CDR1 is SGHRS and CDR2 is YFSETQ. CDR3: CASSRGQQDSTDTQYF. Written as DNA, the CDR3 is TGCGCCAGCAGCAGGGGACAGCAAGATAGCACAGATACGCAGTATTTT.

Here the CDR3 reads CASSLYTGSREQYF. CDR3 coding DNA: TGTGCCAGCTCACTCTATACAGGGTCCAGGGAGCAGTACTTC. The V call is TRBV6-5, the J call TRBJ2-7; D is perhaps TRBD1 (6 bases). Between the trimmed V and J ends, which lost 8 bases and 7 bases, there was a span of 21 bases. This CDR3 has 14 amino acids. Germline CDR1 and CDR2: MNHEY and SVGAGI.

The chain employs TRBV6-1 and TRBJ1-5, with 10 bases aligning to TRBD1. Per germline, CDR1 MNHNS and CDR2 SASEGT. With V trimmed by 7 bases and J by 2 bases, 5 bases remained unmatched. CDR3 size: 15 residues. The CDR3 DNA reads TGTGCCAGCACCGAGGGGACAGGGGGCAATCAGCCCCAGCATTTT. It codes for CASTEGTGGNQPQHF.

CDR3 amino acids: CSVGGLNTGELFF. The CDR3 coding sequence is TGCAGCGTTGGCGGGCTTAACACCGGGGAGCTGTTTTTT. The chain combines TRBV29-1 with TRBJ2-2; maybe TRBD2 (5 bases). The CDR3 has 13 amino acids. Germline CDR1 reads SQVTM; CDR2 reads ANQGSEA. Trimming stripped 4 bases from V and 2 bases from J, with 8 bases between.

The J gene is TRBJ2-1, the V gene TRBV4-1; D unresolved. The V end lost 1 base, the J end lost 0 bases, and 13 bases lay between the germline ends. CDR3 length: 17 amino acids. Per germline, CDR1 MGHRA and CDR2 YSYEKL. Here the CDR3 DNA reads TGCGCCAGCAGCCAAGTTTTCGGCGCCCTCTCCTACAATGAGCAGTTCTTC. This sequence encodes CASSQVFGALSYNEQFF.

V and J are TRBV5-1 and TRBJ1-3; D is unresolved. The CDR3 runs 11 residues. In germline, CDR1 is SGHRS, CDR2 YFSETQ. Trimming removed 4 bases at V and 4 bases at J, with 3 bases between. CDR3 nucleotides: TGCGCCAGCAGCAACGGAAACACCATATATTTT. Translation gives CASSNGNTIYF.

The V and J genes are TRBV12-5 and TRBJ2-2, with D possibly being TRBD2 (7 bases). This CDR3 is 14 amino acids long. Germline assignment: CDR1 LGHNT and CDR2 FRNRAP. Trimming pared 3 bases from V and 7 bases from J, leaving 12 bases between. CDR3 residues: CASGFGGGDGELFF. As DNA, the CDR3 is TGTGCTAGTGGTTTTGGGGGGGGCGACGGGGAGCTGTTTTTT.

This rearrangement joins TRBV9 to TRBJ2-3; TRBD1 or TRBD2 may be the D gene (6 bases each). The CDR3 consists of 15 residues. Germline CDR1 is SGDLS and CDR2 is YYNGEE. The V end was cut by 2 bases, the J end by 0 bases, with 10 bases between. The CDR3: CASSVWGASTDTQYF. CDR3 DNA: TGTGCCAGCAGCGTCTGGGGGGCGAGCACAGATACGCAGTATTTT.

V usage is TRBV28 and J usage is TRBJ1-1; 9 bases match TRBD1. With V trimmed by 2 bases and J by 5 bases, 15 bases remained unmatched. In germline, CDR1 is MDHEN, CDR2 SYDVKM. The CDR3 covers 18 residues. The CDR3 nucleotides are TGTGCCAGCAGTTTAATTTGGGGACAGGGTTTAATGGGGACTGAAGCTTTCTTT. This codes for CASSLIWGQGLMGTEAFF.

The V and J genes are TRBV19 and TRBJ2-7; the match to TRBD1 covers 7 bases. Trimming removed 6 bases from V and 3 bases from J; junction bases left unmatched: 8. CDR1 LNHDA and CDR2 SQIVND come from the germline V gene (reference sequence). The CDR3 sequence is 14 residues long. CDR3 region: CASSRQGVLYEQYF. The CDR3 DNA is TGTGCCAGTAGCCGACAGGGTGTACTCTACGAGCAGTACTTC.

The V call is TRBV5-6, the J call TRBJ2-1; no definite D call. Per germline, CDR1 SGHDT and CDR2 YYEEEE. Trimming took off 2 bases at V and 0 bases at J, with 12 bases between the two ends. The CDR3 totals 16 residues. Here the CDR3 reads CASSFRLQSSYNEQFF. CDR3 sequence (DNA): TGTGCCAGCAGCTTCCGATTGCAGAGCTCCTACAATGAGCAGTTCTTC.

The gene calls are TRBV5-6 and TRBJ2-3; TRBD2 aligns across 8 bases. After removal of 4 bases from V and 2 bases from J, the junction contained 6 bases not matched to a gene. This CDR3 comprises 15 residues. Germline assignment: CDR1 SGHDT and CDR2 YYEEEE. The CDR3 here is CASSRLARTTDTQYF. DNA for the CDR3: TGTGCCAGCAGCAGACTAGCGCGAACCACAGATACGCAGTATTTT.

This chain connects TRBV11-2 to TRBJ2-7; D is unclear. CDR1 and CDR2 (germline): SGHAT, FQNNGV. CDR3 length: 15 residues. Trimming removed 2 bases at V and 4 bases at J, with 15 bases between. The CDR3 DNA reads TGTGCCAGCAGCTTAAGAAGCCTAGACGATTACGAGCAGTACTTC. It specifies CASSLRSLDDYEQYF.

The V and J genes are TRBV9 and TRBJ1-2; no clear D. CDR1 and CDR2 (germline): SGDLS, YYNGEE. The CDR3 runs 11 residues. V was trimmed by 4 bases and J by 2 bases, leaving 3 bases between them. CDR3 in DNA: TGTGCCAGCAGCAGGAACTATGGCTACACCTTC. Residues: CASSRNYGYTF.